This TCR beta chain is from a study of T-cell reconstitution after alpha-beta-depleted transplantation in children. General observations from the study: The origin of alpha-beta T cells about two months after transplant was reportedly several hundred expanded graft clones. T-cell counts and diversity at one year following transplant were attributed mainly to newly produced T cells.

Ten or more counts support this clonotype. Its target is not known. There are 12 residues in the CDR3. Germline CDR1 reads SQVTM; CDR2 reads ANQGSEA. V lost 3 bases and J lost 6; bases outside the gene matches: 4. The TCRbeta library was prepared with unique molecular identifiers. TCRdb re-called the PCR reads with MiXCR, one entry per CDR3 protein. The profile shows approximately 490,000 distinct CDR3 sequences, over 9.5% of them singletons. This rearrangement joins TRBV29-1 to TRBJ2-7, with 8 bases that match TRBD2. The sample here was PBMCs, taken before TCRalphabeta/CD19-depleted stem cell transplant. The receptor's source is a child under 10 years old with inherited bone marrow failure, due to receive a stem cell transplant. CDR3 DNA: TGCAGCGTTGATGCGGGAGGAGGCGAGCAGTACTTC. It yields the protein CSVDAGGGEQYF.